This T cell receptor (beta chain) came from a study of blood T cell repertoires in COVID-19 (dated by TCRdb to about 2020). With regard to the full study: Samples from collaborators originated in the United States, Italy and Spain and spanned both the acute and convalescent phases of COVID-19. The repertoires were released in a freely available public database intended as a resource for research on the immune response to SARS-CoV-2. HLA class I and class II types, where available, came from metadata supplied by the sample provider rather than from assay-based typing. Subjects who had been exposed to COVID-19, were actively infected with it, or had recovered from it provided the deeply sampled blood TCRbeta repertoires that made up the dataset. Samples were obtained from the ongoing ImmuneRACE study (first 160 participants) and from 1,254 subjects provided by 6 global collaborators. Sample metadata almost always included a de-identified subject ID, COVID-19 status, age in years and sex. The prospective study material was composed of cDNA or gDNA derived from T cells, B-cell-depleted T cells, or PBMCs.

The germline V gene provides CDR1 SGHRS and CDR2 YFSETQ. The CDR3 runs 14 amino acids, cysteine and phenylalanine included. This entry keeps only the CDR3 DNA: 42 bases, framed from base 1. Trimming removed 0 bases from V and 12 bases from J; the gene matches leave 7 bases unexplained. Beyond this particular receptor, the publication reports: Clinical and demographic metadata were provided uncurated, with the amount varying by source and participant.

In Seattle, one collaborating source enrolled patients while the infection was active and tracked those patients longitudinally over the course of disease. Collaborating institutions collected whole blood in K2EDTA tubes following their own protocols. For TCRbeta analysis, collaborators shipped samples in one of three forms: frozen whole blood, isolated PBMCs, or DNA extracted from either of those sample types. TCRbeta CDR3 regions were amplified from genomic DNA by means of the immunoSEQ Assay, a bias-controlled multiplex PCR. For the original study's pipeline: The number of nucleated cells in each sample was estimated from the amplification of reference gene primers within the assay. Sequence reads were collapsed and filtered to measure the absolute abundance of every unique TCRbeta CDR3 rearrangement. For each sample, productive Simpson clonality was calculated as the square root of Simpson's diversity index over productive rearrangements. Sourced from immuneACCESS, this table was stored by TCRdb with only in-frame sequences that have V and J called. A share of the clones is absent; for the studies checked, an unresolved V gene accounts for under half, and the remainder has no known explanation. V and J calls and clone size come straight from that table; D and trimming were deduced from the DNA. Across this sample there are over 250,000 clones, with more than 85% seen only once. The ten largest clones take up 2% to 3% of the sample.

About this clone: It has no known antigen specificity. No per-base quality is available; no much larger clone lies one base away.

The chain links TRBV5-1 with TRBJ1-4, and 8 bases in between align with TRBD1. The TCR sequence derives from a young adult with COVID-19, enrolled during active disease. Source material: peripheral blood. The DNA sequence is as follows: TGCGCCAGCAGCTTGGGGACAGGGAGGGAGGAACTGTTTTTT. Its protein is CASSLGTGREELFF. Beyond the CDR3, the reference TRBV5-1 and TRBJ1-4 genes provide the residues; the full variable domain reads: KAGVTQTPRYLIKTRGQQVTLSCSPISGHRSVSWYQQTPGQGLQFLFEYFSETQRNKGNFPGRFSGRQFSNSRSEMNVSTLELGDSALYLCASSLGTGREELFFGSGTQLSVL.